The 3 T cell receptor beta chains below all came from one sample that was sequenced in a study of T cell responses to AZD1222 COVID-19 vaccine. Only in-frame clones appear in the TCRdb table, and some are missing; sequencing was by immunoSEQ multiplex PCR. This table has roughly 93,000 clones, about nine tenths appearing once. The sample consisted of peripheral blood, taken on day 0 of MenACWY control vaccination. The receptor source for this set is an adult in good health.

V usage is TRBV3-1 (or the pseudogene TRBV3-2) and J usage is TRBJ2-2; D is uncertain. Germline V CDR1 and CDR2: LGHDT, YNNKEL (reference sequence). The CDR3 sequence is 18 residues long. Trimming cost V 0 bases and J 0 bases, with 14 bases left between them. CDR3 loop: CASSQDRPRSANTGELFF. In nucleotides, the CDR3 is TGTGCCAGCAGCCAAGATCGTCCGCGGAGCGCGAACACCGGGGAGCTGTTTTTT.

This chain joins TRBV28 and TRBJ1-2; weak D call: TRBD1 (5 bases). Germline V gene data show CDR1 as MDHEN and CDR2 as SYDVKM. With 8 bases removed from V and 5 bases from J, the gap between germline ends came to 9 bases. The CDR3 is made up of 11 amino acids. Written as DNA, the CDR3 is TGTGCCAGCGGGGCGGGGTATGGCTACACCTTC. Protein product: CASGAGYGYTF.

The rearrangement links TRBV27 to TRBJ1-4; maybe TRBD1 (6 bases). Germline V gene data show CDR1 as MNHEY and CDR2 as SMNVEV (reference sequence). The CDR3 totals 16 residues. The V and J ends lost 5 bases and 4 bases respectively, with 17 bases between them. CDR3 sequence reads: CASSPDRSRGNEKLFF. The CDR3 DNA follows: TGTGCCAGCAGTCCCGACAGGTCGCGGGGTAATGAAAAACTGTTTTTT.